The 23 T cell receptor beta chains in this list originate from one sample, sequenced in a study of cytomegalovirus exposure and HLA in healthy donors. PCR used 60 Vbeta primers and 13 Jbeta primers. Assay: immunoSEQ multiplex PCR; the TCRdb copy retains only in-frame clones and omits some. The sample totals 70,000 or so clones. Source material: PBMCs. The source is a boy younger than 18 in good health and CMV-seronegative.

This chain links TRBV4-3 with TRBJ1-2; D uncertain. The CDR3 length is 13 residues. The V gene lost 4 bases and the J gene lost 3 bases, with 9 bases spanning the gap. Germline loops: CDR1 LGHNA, CDR2 YSLEER. CDR3 in DNA: TGCGCCAGCAGCCCCTCCGCGGACTATGGCTACACCTTC. As protein: CASSPSADYGYTF.

J is TRBJ2-7 and V is TRBV18, with D perhaps TRBD1 (7 bases). Germline CDR1 KGHSH, CDR2 LQKENI. The CDR3 spans 14 residues. V gave up 2 bases and J gave up 3 bases, with 11 bases separating them. The CDR3 reads CASSPSQGGYEQYF. Here the CDR3 DNA reads TGTGCCAGCTCACCAAGCCAGGGGGGCTACGAGCAGTACTTC.

This chain joins TRBV5-6 and TRBJ2-3; 10 positions match TRBD2. Germline CDR1 and CDR2: SGHDT and YYEEEE. The trim removed 4 bases at V and 3 bases at J, leaving 5 bases unmatched. The CDR3 is 15 residues long. CDR3 coding DNA: TGTGCCAGCAGCCGACGGACTAGCGGAACAGATACGCAGTATTTT. Amino acid sequence: CASSRRTSGTDTQYF.

The rearrangement links TRBV5-5 to TRBJ2-7, with D maybe TRBD2 (7 bases). Germline CDR1 reads SGHKS; CDR2 reads YYEKEE (reference sequence). CDR3 size: 17 residues. V lost 0 bases and J lost 4, with 20 bases in between. CDR3 in amino acids: CASSLARGAGARYEQYF. Here the CDR3 DNA reads TGTGCCAGCAGCTTGGCACGTGGGGCGGGGGCCCGATACGAGCAGTACTTC.

J is TRBJ2-1 and V is TRBV27; 8 bases are shared with TRBD2. J gave up 3 bases and V 4 bases, and 11 bases lay outside the gene matches. The CDR3 totals 17 residues. CDR1 is MNHEY and CDR2 is SMNVEV in the germline V gene (reference sequence). DNA of the CDR3: TGTGCCAGCAGTTCACCGTTGCTAGCGGGCCTCTACAATGAGCAGTTCTTC. This gives the protein CASSSPLLAGLYNEQFF.

The chain combines TRBV18 with TRBJ1-2, with D unclear. Looked up from germline, CDR1 is KGHSH and CDR2 is LQKENI. CDR3 length: 13 residues. Trimming removed 2 bases from V and 2 bases from J, with 6 bases in between. CDR3 sequence: CASSPTGNYGYTF. Here the CDR3 DNA reads TGTGCCAGCTCACCAACGGGAAACTATGGCTACACCTTC.

This chain uses TRBV4-1 with TRBJ1-1, with 9 positions matching TRBD1. The CDR3 runs 17 residues. Trimming took 0 bases from V and 7 from J; bases not matched to a gene: 12. Germline V CDR1 and CDR2: MGHRA, YSYEKL. CDR3 in DNA: TGCGCCAGCAGCCAAGAACCGAGACTACAGGGGGCCTTTGAAGCTTTCTTT. This translates into CASSQEPRLQGAFEAFF.

The gene calls are TRBV7-6 and TRBJ2-2, with 8 positions matching TRBD1. The CDR3 consists of 17 residues. CDR1 is SGHVS, CDR2 FNYEAQ, per germline. V shed 5 bases, J shed 2 bases, and the junction held 10 bases outside the gene matches. In DNA, the CDR3 is TGTGCCAGCAGCCGAAGCAAAGGACAGGGAAACACCGGGGAGCTGTTTTTT. This translates into CASSRSKGQGNTGELFF.

This chain connects TRBV29-1 to TRBJ1-1; D is ambiguous. CDR1 SQVTM and CDR2 ANQGSEA come from the germline V gene. The CDR3 is 12 amino acids. Trimming removed 0 bases at V and 7 bases at J, with 9 bases between. The CDR3 protein is CSVEDEGYEAFF. The CDR3 DNA reads TGCAGCGTTGAAGATGAGGGATATGAAGCTTTCTTT.

The rearrangement uses TRBV7-2 and TRBJ1-2; D not certain. CDR3 length: 13 residues. Germline assignment: CDR1 SGHTA and CDR2 FQGNSA. V was clipped by 5 bases and J by 4 bases, with 11 bases between them. The CDR3 here is CASSLRQGYGYTF. The CDR3, as DNA: TGTGCCAGCAGCCTCCGACAAGGCTATGGCTACACCTTC.

The chain has TRBV9 and TRBJ2-3; 7 bases agree with TRBD1. CDR1 is SGDLS and CDR2 is YYNGEE in the germline V gene. The ends lost 4 bases at V and 6 bases at J; junction bases unmatched: 11. The CDR3 sequence is 15 residues long. The CDR3 region is CASSTRQGNGDTQYF. CDR3 sequence (DNA): TGTGCCAGCAGCACGCGACAGGGAAATGGTGATACGCAGTATTTT.

A remark on this clone: The conserved phenylalanine or tryptophan is not found at the CDR3 terminus, so this likely reflects a read error. The chain carries TRBV5-1 and TRBJ1-1; D not certain. CDR3 size: 14 residues. Germline assignment: CDR1 SGHRS and CDR2 YFSETQ. The germline V and J ends were trimmed by 0 bases and 3 bases, with 9 bases remaining between them. In nucleotides, the CDR3 is TGCGCCAGCAGCTTGGCGGCAGGACACACTGAAGCTTTCTCT. It yields the protein CASSLAAGHTEAFS.

The V and J genes are TRBV13 and TRBJ1-1; TRBD1 is a possible D gene (5 bases). Germline CDR1 and CDR2: PRHDT and FYEKMQ (reference sequence). The V end lost 0 bases, the J end lost 4 bases, and 15 bases lay between the germline ends. CDR3 size: 16 residues. CDR3 region: CASSLGRRGAGTEAFF. The CDR3 region has the DNA TGTGCCAGCAGCTTAGGCCGGAGGGGCGCGGGCACTGAAGCTTTCTTT.

V gene TRBV19 combines with J gene TRBJ1-5; the D gene is possibly TRBD1 (6 bases). The CDR3 extends over 16 amino acids. CDR1 is LNHDA, CDR2 SQIVND, per germline (reference sequence). Trimming took off 4 bases at V and 4 bases at J, with 17 bases between the two ends. CDR3: CASSSRDTLRNQPQHF. The CDR3 DNA reads as TGTGCCAGTAGTAGCCGGGACACCCTTAGGAATCAGCCCCAGCATTTT.

The V and J genes are TRBV5-1 and TRBJ1-1, with TRBD1 identical over 7 bases. CDR1 is SGHRS, CDR2 YFSETQ, per germline. J was trimmed by 8 bases and V by 4 bases; bases with no gene match: 5. The CDR3 covers 12 residues. The CDR3 nucleotides are TGCGCCAGCAGCCCGGAGGGACAGGAAGCTTTCTTT. It yields the protein CASSPEGQEAFF.

The rearrangement links TRBV5-1 to TRBJ2-7, with 10 bases matching TRBD2. CDR3 size: 16 residues. Germline values: CDR1 SGHRS, CDR2 YFSETQ. Trimming removed 0 bases from V and 5 bases from J; junction bases left unmatched: 8. The CDR3 DNA is TGCGCCAGCAGCTTGGATAAGCGGGGGGGCTCACACGAGCAGTACTTC. It encodes CASSLDKRGGSHEQYF.

The chain carries TRBV10-2 and TRBJ1-6; D uncertain. This CDR3 contains 14 residues. V was cut by 8 bases and J by 7 bases, with 15 bases left in between. From germline, CDR1 is WSHSY and CDR2 SAAADI. CDR3 region: CASRPLAQNSPLHF. The CDR3 DNA reads TGCGCCAGCCGTCCCCTGGCCCAGAATTCACCCCTCCACTTT.

The chain recombines TRBV4-3 with TRBJ2-1; 16 nucleotides align to TRBD2. The CDR3 is 16 amino acids. V shed 4 bases, J shed 10 bases, and the junction held 7 bases outside the gene matches. In germline, CDR1 is LGHNA, CDR2 YSLEER. CDR3 nucleotide sequence: TGCGCCAGCAGCCGGTCGGGACTAGCGGGAGGGCAAGAGCAGTTCTTC. As protein: CASSRSGLAGGQEQFF.

The chain employs TRBV29-1 and TRBJ2-7, with TRBD1 matching 11 bases. Per germline, CDR1 SQVTM and CDR2 ANQGSEA. This CDR3 has 12 amino acids. The junction had 2 bases not matched to a gene; V was cut back by 7 bases and J by 3 bases. CDR3 coding DNA: TGCAGCGCGGGGACAGGGGGCTACGAGCAGTACTTC. Its translation is CSAGTGGYEQYF.

This sequence joins TRBV19 and TRBJ1-2; 9 bases match TRBD1. Trimming took 9 bases from V and 4 from J; bases not matched to a gene: 6. This CDR3 contains 13 residues. The germline gives CDR1 LNHDA, CDR2 SQIVND (reference sequence). CDR3 protein: CASDPGQGYGYTF. The CDR3 coding sequence is TGTGCCAGCGACCCGGGACAGGGCTATGGCTACACCTTC.

V gene TRBV6-1 combines with J gene TRBJ2-1; 8 positions match TRBD2. The V and J ends lost 1 base and 0 bases, in that order; junction bases with no gene match: 2. CDR3 size: 16 residues. Per the germline V gene, CDR1 is MNHNS and CDR2 is SASEGT. In DNA form, the CDR3 reads TGTGCCAGCAGTGAAGACGGGGGGGGCTCCTACAATGAGCAGTTCTTC. Its protein is CASSEDGGGSYNEQFF.

The chain recombines TRBV4-2 with TRBJ2-7; 11 nucleotides line up with TRBD2. The V and J ends lost 0 bases and 4 bases, in that order; junction bases with no gene match: 2. CDR1 LGHNA and CDR2 YNFKEQ come from the germline V gene. The CDR3 has 15 residues. The CDR3 DNA is TGTGCCAGCAGCCAAGATACTAGCGGGAGTTACGAGCAGTACTTC. It encodes CASSQDTSGSYEQYF.

The rearrangement uses TRBV27 and TRBJ1-1, with D tentatively TRBD1 (5 bases). The CDR3 totals 14 residues. V was cut by 4 bases and J by 7 bases, with 16 bases left in between. CDR1 and CDR2 (germline): MNHEY, SMNVEV (reference sequence). CDR3: CASSSPGQTLEAFF. DNA of the CDR3: TGTGCCAGCAGTTCCCCAGGACAAACCCTTGAAGCTTTCTTT.